This T cell receptor (beta chain) was identified in a study of shared clonotypes between healthy human individuals. Study details: Donors were a couple of women and a few men aged 18 to 49. Notes on the study in general: It was only blood that was sampled, and tissue repertoires likely differ.

Donors comprised healthy HIV-negative adults lacking recent acute infections or vaccinations. Running of the assay took place at deep level. This table comes from immunoSEQ multiplex PCR, and its TCRdb copy is limited to in-frame clones, with some not included. The sample shows about 490,000 clones, around 80% of them seen only once. For this clone: Its antigen is unidentified.

This CDR3 is 16 amino acids long. The germline V gene encodes CDR1 MNHNY and CDR2 SVGAGI (reference sequence). Trimming stripped 6 bases from V and 0 bases from J, with 15 bases between. The TCR originated in a woman between 35 and 50 years old in good health. Some clones in this sample may be carry-over from other donors' samples. Sequenced material: PBMCs. The V gene is TRBV6-6, the J gene TRBJ1-3; D not certain. The CDR3 DNA sequence: TGTGCCAGCAGCCGGGGATCTCCTCTCTCTGGAAACACCATATATTTT. This codes for CASSRGSPLSGNTIYF.